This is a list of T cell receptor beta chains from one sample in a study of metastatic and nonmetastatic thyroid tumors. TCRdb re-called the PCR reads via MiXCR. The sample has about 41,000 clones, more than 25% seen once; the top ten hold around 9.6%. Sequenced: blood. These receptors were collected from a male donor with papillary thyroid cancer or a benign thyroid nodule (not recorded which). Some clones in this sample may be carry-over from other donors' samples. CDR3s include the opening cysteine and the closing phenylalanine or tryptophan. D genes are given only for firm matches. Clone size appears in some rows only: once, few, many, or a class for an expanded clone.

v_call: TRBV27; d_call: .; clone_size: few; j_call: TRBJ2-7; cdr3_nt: TGTGCCAGCAGTTTCTCGCTACAGGGCCCGATTGCCTACGAGCAGTACTTC; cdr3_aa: CASSFSLQGPIAYEQYF
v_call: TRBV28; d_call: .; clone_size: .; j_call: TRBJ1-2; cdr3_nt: TGTGCCAGCAGTTTTCAGAACTATGTCTACACCTTC; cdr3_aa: CASSFQNYVYTF
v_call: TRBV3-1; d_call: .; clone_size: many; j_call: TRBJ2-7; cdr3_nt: TGTGCCAGCAGCCGACAGAGGAGCAGGCAGTACTTC; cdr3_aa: CASSRQRSRQYF
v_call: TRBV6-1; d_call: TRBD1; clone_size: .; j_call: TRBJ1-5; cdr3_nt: TGTGCCAACATTTATTCCGGACAGGGAGGACAGCCCCAGCATTTT; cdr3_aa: CANIYSGQGGQPQHF
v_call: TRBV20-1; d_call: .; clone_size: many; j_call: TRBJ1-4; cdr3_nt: TGCAGTGCTAGGTACGGGATAGATGAAAAACTGTTTTTT; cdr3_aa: CSARYGIDEKLFF
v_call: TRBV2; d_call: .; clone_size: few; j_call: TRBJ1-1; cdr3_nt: TGTGCCAGCTCTCGTGAGGGCGTCACTGAAGCTTTCTTT; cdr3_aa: CASSREGVTEAFF
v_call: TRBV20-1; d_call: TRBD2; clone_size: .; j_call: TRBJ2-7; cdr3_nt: TGCAGTGCCAACCGGGGCGGGAGGAACCGATACGAGCAGTACTTC; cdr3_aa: CSANRGGRNRYEQYF
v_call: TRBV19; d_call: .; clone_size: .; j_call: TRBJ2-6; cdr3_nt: TGTGCCAGTACCGAGGGGGGATCCTCTGGGGCCAACGTCCTGACTTTC; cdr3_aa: CASTEGGSSGANVLTF
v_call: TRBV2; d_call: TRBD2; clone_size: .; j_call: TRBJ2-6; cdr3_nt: TGTGCCAGCATCGGAGCGGGAGAGCCACCAGGGGCCAACGTCCTGACTTTC; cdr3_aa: CASIGAGEPPGANVLTF
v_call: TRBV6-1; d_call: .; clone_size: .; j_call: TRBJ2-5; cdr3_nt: TGTGCCAGCACGCTAGAACAGGGATTTGTAGAGACCCAGCACTTC; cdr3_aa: CASTLEQGFVETQHF
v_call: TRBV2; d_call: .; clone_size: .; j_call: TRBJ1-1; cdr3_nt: TGTGCCAGCAGTACCGTGAGGGGGAACACTGAAGCTTTCTTT; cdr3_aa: CASSTVRGNTEAFF
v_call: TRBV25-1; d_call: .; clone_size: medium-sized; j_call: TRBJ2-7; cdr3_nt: TGTGCCAGCAGTGATTACCGGGGGCCACCCTACGAGCAGTACTTC; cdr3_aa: CASSDYRGPPYEQYF
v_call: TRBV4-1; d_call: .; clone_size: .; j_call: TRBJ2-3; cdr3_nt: TGCGCCAGCAGCCAAGATGGGCGAGATGGCACAGATACGCAGTATTTT; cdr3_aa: CASSQDGRDGTDTQYF
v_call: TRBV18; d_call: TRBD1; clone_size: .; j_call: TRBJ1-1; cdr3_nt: TGTGCCAGCTCACCGGGACAGGCCTACACTGAAGCTTTCTTT; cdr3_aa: CASSPGQAYTEAFF
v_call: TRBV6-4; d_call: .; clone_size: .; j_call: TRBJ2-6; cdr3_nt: TGTGCCAGCAGTCACGGACCCAGCTCTGGGTCCAACGTCCTGACTTTC; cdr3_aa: CASSHGPSSGSNVLTF
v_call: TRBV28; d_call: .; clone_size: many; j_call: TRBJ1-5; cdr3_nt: TGTGCCAGCAGTTTGTTTGCCCTCGGGGGCAATCAGCCCCAGCATTTT; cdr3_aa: CASSLFALGGNQPQHF
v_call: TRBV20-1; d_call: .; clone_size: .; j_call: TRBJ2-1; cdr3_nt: TGCAGTGCTAGGACAGCCCAGGAGGTCGATGAGCAGTTCTTC; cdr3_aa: CSARTAQEVDEQFF
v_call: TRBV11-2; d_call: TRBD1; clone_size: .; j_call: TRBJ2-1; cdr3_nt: TGTGCCCGCTGCCTTCAGGGGGCATTCTACAATGAGCAGTTCTTC; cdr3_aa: CARCLQGAFYNEQFF
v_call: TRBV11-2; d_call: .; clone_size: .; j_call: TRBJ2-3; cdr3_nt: TGTGCCAGCAGCTGGGGACAAGGTACAACAGATACGCAGTATTTT; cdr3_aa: CASSWGQGTTDTQYF
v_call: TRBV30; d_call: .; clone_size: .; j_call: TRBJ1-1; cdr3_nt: TGTGCCTGGAGTGTACAGAGGAACACTGAAGCTTTCTTT; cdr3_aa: CAWSVQRNTEAFF
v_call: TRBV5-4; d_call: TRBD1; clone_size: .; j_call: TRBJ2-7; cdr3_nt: TGTGCCAGCAGCTACGGGACAGCATACTCCTACGAGCAGTACTTC; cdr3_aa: CASSYGTAYSYEQYF
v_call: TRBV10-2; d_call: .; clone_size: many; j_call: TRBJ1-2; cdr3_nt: TGCGCCACCCAACGCCGAAACTATGGCTACACCTTC; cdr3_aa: CATQRRNYGYTF
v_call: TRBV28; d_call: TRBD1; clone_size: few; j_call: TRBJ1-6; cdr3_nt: TGTGCCAGCAGCCTGGGGACAGTTCGCAATTCACCCCTCCACTTT; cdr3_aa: CASSLGTVRNSPLHF
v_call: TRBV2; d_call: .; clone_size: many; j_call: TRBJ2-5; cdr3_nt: TGTGCCAGCAGTGAACGTAGAGCACAAGAGACCCAGTACTTC; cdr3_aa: CASSERRAQETQYF
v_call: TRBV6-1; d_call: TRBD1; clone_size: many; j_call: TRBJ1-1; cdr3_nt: TGTGCCAGCAGTGAGGGACAGGGGATGACTGAAGCTTTCTTT; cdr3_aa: CASSEGQGMTEAFF
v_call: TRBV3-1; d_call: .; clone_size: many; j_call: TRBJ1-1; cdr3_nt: TGTGCCAGCAGCCAAGTAAGTCACCTATTTGAAGCTTTCTTT; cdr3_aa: CASSQVSHLFEAFF
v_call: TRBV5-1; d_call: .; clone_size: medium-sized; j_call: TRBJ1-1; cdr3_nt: TGCGCCAGCAGCTCCCTTGACGGTATGAACACTGAAGCTTTCTTT; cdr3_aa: CASSSLDGMNTEAFF
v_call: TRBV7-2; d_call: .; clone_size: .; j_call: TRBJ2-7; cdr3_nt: TGTGCCAGCACACCTAGTGGGGGTTCCTACGAGCAGTACTTC; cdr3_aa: CASTPSGGSYEQYF
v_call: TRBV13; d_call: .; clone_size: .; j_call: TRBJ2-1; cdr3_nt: TGTGCCAGTAGCTCCCCTAGCTACAATGATCAGTTCTTC; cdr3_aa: CASSSPSYNDQFF
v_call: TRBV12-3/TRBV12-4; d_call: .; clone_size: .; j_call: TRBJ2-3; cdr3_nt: TGTGCCAGCAGTTTCCTTGGGTCGGATACGCAGTATTTT; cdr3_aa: CASSFLGSDTQYF
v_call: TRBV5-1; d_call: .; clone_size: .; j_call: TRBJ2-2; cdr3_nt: TGCGCCAGCAGTCATGTACCCGGGGTTAGCACCGGGGAGCTGTTTTTT; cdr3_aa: CASSHVPGVSTGELFF
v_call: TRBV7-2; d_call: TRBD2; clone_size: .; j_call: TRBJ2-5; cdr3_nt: TGTGCCAGCAGCGCAACTAGCGGAGCGGGGAACCAAGAGACCCAGTACTTC; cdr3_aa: CASSATSGAGNQETQYF
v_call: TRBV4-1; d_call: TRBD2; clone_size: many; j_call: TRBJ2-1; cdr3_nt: TGCGCCAGCAGCCAAGAACTAGCGGGAGGAGTCAATGAGCAGTTCTTC; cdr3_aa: CASSQELAGGVNEQFF
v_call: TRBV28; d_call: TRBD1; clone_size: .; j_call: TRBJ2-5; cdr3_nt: TGTGCCTGCAGTACGGGGACAGGGGCCGAGACCCAGTACTTC; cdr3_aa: CACSTGTGAETQYF
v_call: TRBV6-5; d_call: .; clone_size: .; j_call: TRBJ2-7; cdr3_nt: TGTGCCAGCAGTTGCCGACACAGTCTCCACGGGCAGTACTTC; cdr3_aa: CASSCRHSLHGQYF
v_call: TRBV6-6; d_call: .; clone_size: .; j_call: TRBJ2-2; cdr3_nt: TGTGCCAGCAGTTACTCGTCAGACACCGGGGAGCTGTTTTTT; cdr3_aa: CASSYSSDTGELFF
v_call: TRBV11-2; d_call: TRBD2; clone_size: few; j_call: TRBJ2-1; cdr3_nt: TGTGCCAGCAGCTTAGGGGTGGCTAGCGGGAGGGCGGGTGAGCAGTTCTTC; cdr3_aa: CASSLGVASGRAGEQFF
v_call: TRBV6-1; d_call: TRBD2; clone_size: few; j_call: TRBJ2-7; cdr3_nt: TGTGCCATCACCGGCGGGGGGGAAGGCTCCTACGAGCAGTACTTC; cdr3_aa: CAITGGGEGSYEQYF
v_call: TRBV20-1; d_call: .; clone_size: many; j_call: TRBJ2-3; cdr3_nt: TGCAGTGCTAGAGATTTCAGGGTGGGCACAGATACGCAGTATTTT; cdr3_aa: CSARDFRVGTDTQYF
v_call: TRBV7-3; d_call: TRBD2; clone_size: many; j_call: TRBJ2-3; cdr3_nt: TGTGCCAGCAGCGTTAGCGGAGCGGGACCAGATACGCAGTATTTT; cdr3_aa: CASSVSGAGPDTQYF